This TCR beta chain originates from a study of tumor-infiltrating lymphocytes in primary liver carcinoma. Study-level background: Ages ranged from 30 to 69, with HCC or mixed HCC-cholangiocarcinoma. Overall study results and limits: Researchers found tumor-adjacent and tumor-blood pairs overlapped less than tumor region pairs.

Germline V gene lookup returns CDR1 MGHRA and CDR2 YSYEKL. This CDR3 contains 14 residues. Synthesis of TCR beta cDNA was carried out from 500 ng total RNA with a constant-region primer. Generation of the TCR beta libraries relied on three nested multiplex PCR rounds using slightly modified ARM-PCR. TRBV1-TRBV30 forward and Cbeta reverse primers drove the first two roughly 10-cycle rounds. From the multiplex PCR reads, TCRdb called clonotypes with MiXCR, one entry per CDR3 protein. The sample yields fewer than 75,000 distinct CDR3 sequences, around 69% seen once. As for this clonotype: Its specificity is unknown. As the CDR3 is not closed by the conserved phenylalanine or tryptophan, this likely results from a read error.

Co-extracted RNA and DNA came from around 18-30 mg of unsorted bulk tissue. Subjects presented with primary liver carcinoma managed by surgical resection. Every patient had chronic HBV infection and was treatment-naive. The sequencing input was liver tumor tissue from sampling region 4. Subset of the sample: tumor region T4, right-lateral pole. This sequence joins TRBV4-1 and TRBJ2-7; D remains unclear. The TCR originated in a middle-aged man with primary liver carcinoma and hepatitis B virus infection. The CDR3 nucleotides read TGCGCTAGCAGCCAATCAAACCAGATCTACGAGCAGTACTTA. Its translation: CASSQSNQIYEQYL.